This T cell receptor (beta chain) was documented in a study of blood T cell repertoires in COVID-19 (dated by TCRdb to 2020 to 2021). A note on the overall study: The collaborator samples originated in the United States, Italy and Spain and spanned the acute and convalescent phases of COVID-19. The prospective study material was composed of cDNA or gDNA derived from T cells, B-cell-depleted T cells, or PBMCs. The dataset comprised deeply sampled blood TCRbeta repertoires from subjects exposed to, actively infected with, or recovered from COVID-19. The repertoires were released in a freely available public database meant as a resource for research on the immune response to SARS-CoV-2. Samples were obtained from the ongoing ImmuneRACE study (first 160 participants) and from some 1,200 subjects provided by 6 global collaborators. The sample metadata nearly always contained a de-identified subject ID, COVID-19 status, age in years and sex. Where available, HLA class I and class II types were obtained from metadata supplied by the sample provider rather than from assay-based typing. Points the paper makes about the study in general: How much clinical and demographic metadata was included differed by source and by participant, and the metadata was provided uncurated.

This clone came up once. Its cognate antigen has yet to be identified. Base-call qualities are not available, and no considerably larger clone is one nucleotide away. The CDR3 runs 15 amino acids, cysteine and phenylalanine included. This entry keeps only the CDR3 DNA: 45 bases, framed from base 1. From the germline V gene, CDR1 is KGHDR and CDR2 is SFDVKD. Between the V and J ends, shortened by 5 bases and 2 bases respectively, the junction contains 12 bases. Another Seattle source contributed samples from volunteer blood donors who had recovered from COVID-19. Collaborating institutions collected whole blood in K2EDTA tubes following their own protocols. For TCRbeta analysis, collaborator samples were shipped as frozen whole blood, as isolated PBMCs, or as DNA extracted from either sample type. TCRbeta CDR3 regions were amplified from genomic DNA by means of the immunoSEQ Assay, a bias-controlled multiplex PCR. Regarding the original processing steps: The number of nucleated cells in each sample was estimated from the amplification of reference gene primers within the assay. To quantify the absolute abundance of each unique TCRbeta CDR3 rearrangement, sequence reads were collapsed and filtered. Productive Simpson clonality was computed per sample as the square root of Simpson's diversity index over productive rearrangements. TCRdb's version of the immuneACCESS table is confined to in-frame rearrangements and falls short of the full clone set. An unresolved V gene accounts for under half of the shortfall where checked; the remainder is of unknown origin. V, J and clone size were drawn from that table, and D and trimming were deduced from the DNA. For this sample the table gives under 300,000 clones, of which about nine tenths were detected only once. The leading ten clones occupy 0.9% to 1% of the sample.

The sequence was obtained from a middle-aged woman who had recovered from COVID-19. The sample comprised peripheral blood. The sequence is built from TRBV24-1 and TRBJ1-5; too little of a D gene remains to name it. For the CDR3, the sequence is CATSGRAEGNQPQHF. DNA sequence: TGTGCCACCAGTGGGAGGGCGGAGGGCAATCAGCCCCAGCATTTT.